This T cell receptor beta chain was profiled in a study of blood T cell repertoires in COVID-19. Study background: From T cells, B-cell-depleted T cells, or PBMCs came the material, which was cDNA or gDNA.

The germline V and J ends were trimmed by 4 bases and 8 bases, with 17 bases remaining between them. Germline CDR1 is SGHTA and CDR2 is FQGNSA. The length of the CDR3 is 15 residues. TCRdb keeps only in-frame clones here, not all; method: immunoSEQ multiplex PCR. The data show about 160,000 clones, 85% to 95% seen once. This chain uses TRBV7-2 with TRBJ1-4; tentative D call: TRBD1 (5 bases). The sequenced sample consisted of peripheral blood. The TCR originated in a woman in her forties or fifties with acute or convalescent COVID-19. The CDR3 nucleotides are TGTGCCAGCAGCTATCAGGGTTCGTCGGGCGAAAAACTGTTTTTT. Protein sequence: CASSYQGSSGEKLFF.